This is a list of T cell receptor beta chains from one sample in a study of T cell changes during pregnancy in multiple sclerosis. This table comes from immunoSEQ multiplex PCR, and its TCRdb copy is limited to in-frame clones, with some not included. This table holds 75,000 to 80,000 clones, 85% to 95% found once. The sample was peripheral blood, taken after pregnancy. The receptors originated from a female donor in good health, enrolled as a control in a pregnancy study. The CDR3 runs from the conserved cysteine through the conserved F or W. The order of the fields is D gene, J gene, clone size, V gene, CDR3 DNA, CDR3 protein. D genes are given only for firm matches. Clone size is stated in some rows and not others, as once, few, many or a class when expanded.

D gene: NA
J gene: TRBJ2-7
clone size: NA
V gene: TRBV4-1
CDR3 DNA: TGCGCCAGCAGCCAAGGAGGTGGGGGGGCGGGCTCCTACGAGCAGTACTTC
CDR3 protein: CASSQGGGGAGSYEQYF

D gene: NA
J gene: TRBJ1-6
clone size: NA
V gene: TRBV25-1
CDR3 DNA: TGTGCCAGCAGTGAATATGCGCAGGCCGGAAATTCACCCCTCCACTTT
CDR3 protein: CASSEYAQAGNSPLHF

D gene: TRBD1
J gene: TRBJ2-1
clone size: NA
V gene: TRBV6-5
CDR3 DNA: TGTGCCAGCAGTTACCTAGGGACAGGAAACAATGAGCAGTTCTTC
CDR3 protein: CASSYLGTGNNEQFF

D gene: NA
J gene: TRBJ1-3
clone size: NA
V gene: TRBV5-1
CDR3 DNA: TGCGCCAGCAGCTTGGGTCAGAACTCTGGAAACACCATATATTTT
CDR3 protein: CASSLGQNSGNTIYF

D gene: NA
J gene: TRBJ1-2
clone size: NA
V gene: TRBV5-1
CDR3 DNA: TGCGCCAGCAGCCCATACCCCCGTAAAGGGGACTATGGCTACACCTTC
CDR3 protein: CASSPYPRKGDYGYTF

D gene: NA
J gene: TRBJ2-1
clone size: once
V gene: TRBV2
CDR3 DNA: TGTGCCAGCAGTGACGACACCTACAATGAGCAGTTCTTC
CDR3 protein: CASSDDTYNEQFF

D gene: TRBD1
J gene: TRBJ1-3
clone size: NA
V gene: TRBV11-2
CDR3 DNA: TGTGCCAGCAGCCCCACCCAGCAGGGGGCTGGAAACACCATATATTTT
CDR3 protein: CASSPTQQGAGNTIYF

D gene: TRBD2
J gene: TRBJ2-7
clone size: NA
V gene: TRBV11-3
CDR3 DNA: TGTGCCAGCAGCCCCAGGACTAGCGGGAGGCAGTACTTC
CDR3 protein: CASSPRTSGRQYF

D gene: TRBD2
J gene: TRBJ2-1
clone size: few
V gene: TRBV28
CDR3 DNA: TGTGCCAGCAGTAGCCTCAGGCTAGCGGGTTACAATGAGCAGTTCTTC
CDR3 protein: CASSSLRLAGYNEQFF

D gene: TRBD1
J gene: TRBJ1-4
clone size: NA
V gene: TRBV25-1
CDR3 DNA: TGTGCCAGCAGAGACAGGGGATTAACTGAAAAACTGTTTTTT
CDR3 protein: CASRDRGLTEKLFF